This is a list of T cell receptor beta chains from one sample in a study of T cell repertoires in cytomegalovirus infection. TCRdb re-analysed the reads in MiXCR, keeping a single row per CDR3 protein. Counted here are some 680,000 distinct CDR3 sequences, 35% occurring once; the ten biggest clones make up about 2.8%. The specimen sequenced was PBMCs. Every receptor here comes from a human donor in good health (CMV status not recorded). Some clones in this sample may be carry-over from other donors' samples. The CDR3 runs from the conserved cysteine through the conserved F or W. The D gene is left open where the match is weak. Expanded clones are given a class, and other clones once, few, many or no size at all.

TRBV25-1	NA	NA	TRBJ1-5	TGTGCCAGCAGTGGATTTAATCAGCCCCAGCATTTT	CASSGFNQPQHF
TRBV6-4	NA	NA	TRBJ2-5	TGTGCCAGCCCTATATTGAGGATTGGTAAAGAGACCCAGTACTTC	CASPILRIGKETQYF
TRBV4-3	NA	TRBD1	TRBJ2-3	TGCGCCAGCAGCCAAACCATGGACAGGGGAGGCACAGATACGCAGTATTTT	CASSQTMDRGGTDTQYF
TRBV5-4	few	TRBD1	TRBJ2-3	TGTGCCAGCAGTACTCCAGGGGGCTTGGCAGATACGCAGTATTTT	CASSTPGGLADTQYF
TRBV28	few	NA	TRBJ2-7	TGTGCCAGCAGTTTAGGGCAAGATTTCTCTGGCGAGCAGTACTTC	CASSLGQDFSGEQYF
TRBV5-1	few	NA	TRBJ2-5	TGCGCCAGCAGCTTGGCTCATCTTGACGAAGAGACCCAGTACTTC	CASSLAHLDEETQYF
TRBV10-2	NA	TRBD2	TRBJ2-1	TGCGCCAGCGGGGGACTAGCGGGAGAGCTTTCCTACAATGAGCAGTTCTTC	CASGGLAGELSYNEQFF
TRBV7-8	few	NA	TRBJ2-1	TGTGCCAGCAGCTTAGTCTTTGGAGGAATATCTCGCTACAATGAGCAGTTCTTC	CASSLVFGGISRYNEQFF
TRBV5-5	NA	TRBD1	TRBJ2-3	TGTGCCAGCAGCCGTGGACAGGGTGGCACAGATACGCAGTATTTT	CASSRGQGGTDTQYF
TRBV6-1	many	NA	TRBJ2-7	TGTGCCAGCAGTCCCCCGAGCCCCAGGGGTTTGGGCGAGCAGTACTTC	CASSPPSPRGLGEQYF
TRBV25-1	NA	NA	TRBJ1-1	TGTGCAAGCCAACCCAGCCGTGATTTCCGGGCTTTCTTT	CASQPSRDFRAFF
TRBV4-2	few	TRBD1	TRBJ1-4	TGTGCCAGCAGCTTTGGGACAGGCGGTGAAAAACTGTTTTTT	CASSFGTGGEKLFF
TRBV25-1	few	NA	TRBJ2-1	TGTGCCAGCAGTGAATCAGACGCTTACAATGAGCAGTTCTTC	CASSESDAYNEQFF
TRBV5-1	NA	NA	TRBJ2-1	TGCGCCAGCAGCTTGGTATTAGCGGCCCAAGGGTGGGAGCAGTTCTTC	CASSLVLAAQGWEQFF
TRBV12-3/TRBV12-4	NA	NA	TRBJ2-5	TGTGCCTGCAGTTTGAGGGAAGAGACCCAGTACTTC	CACSLREETQYF
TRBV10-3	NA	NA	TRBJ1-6	TGTGCCATCGCGGCCACCTGGGATTCACCCCTCCACTTT	CAIAATWDSPLHF
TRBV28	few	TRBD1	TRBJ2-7	TGTGCCAGCAGTTCTGGACAGGGGCCGTACGAGCAGTACTTC	CASSSGQGPYEQYF
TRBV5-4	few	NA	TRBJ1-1	TGTGCCAGCAGCGAAGAACAGTACACTGAAGCTTTCTTT	CASSEEQYTEAFF
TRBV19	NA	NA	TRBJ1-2	TGTGCCAGTAGTATATCTCGGGAAAACTATGGCTACACCTTC	CASSISRENYGYTF
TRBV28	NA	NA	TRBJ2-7	TGTACCAGCAGTTTATTAAACTACGAGCAGTACTTC	CTSSLLNYEQYF
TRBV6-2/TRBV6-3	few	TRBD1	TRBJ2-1	TGTGCCAGCAGTCCCTCGGAGTCTCCGGGACAGAGAAATGAGCAGTTCTTC	CASSPSESPGQRNEQFF
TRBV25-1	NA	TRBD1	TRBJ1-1	TGTGCCAGCAGTGACAGGGGGCAACGCACTGAAGCTTTCTTT	CASSDRGQRTEAFF
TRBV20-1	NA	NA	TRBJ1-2	TGCAGTGCTAGGAAGGGGATGGTTGGAAGTGGCTACACCTTC	CSARKGMVGSGYTF
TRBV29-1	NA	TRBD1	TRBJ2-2	TGCAGCGTTGAGATCTCAGGGGGATCTAACACCGGGGAGCTGTTTTTT	CSVEISGGSNTGELFF
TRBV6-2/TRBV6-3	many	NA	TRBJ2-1	TGTGCCAGCAGTTACTGGGGCCAGGTTGGTATTGGTGAGCAGTTCTTC	CASSYWGQVGIGEQFF
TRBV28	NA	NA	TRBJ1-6	TGTGCCAGCAGTTTCCAGGTTTCACCCCTCCACTTT	CASSFQVSPLHF
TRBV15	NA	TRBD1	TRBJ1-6	TGTGCCACCAGCAGAGATTCAGCCACCGGGACAGGGTTCGGTTCACCCCTCCACTTT	CATSRDSATGTGFGSPLHF
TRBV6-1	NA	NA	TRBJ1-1	TGTGCCAGCAGTGAAGAACTTATGAACACTGAAGCTTTCTTT	CASSEELMNTEAFF
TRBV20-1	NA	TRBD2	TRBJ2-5	TGCAGTGCTTATCGGACTAGCGGCAGCCAAGAGACCCAGTACTTC	CSAYRTSGSQETQYF
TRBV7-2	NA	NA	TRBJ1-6	TGTGCCAGCAGCTGGCGGGACTCCTATAATTCACCCCTCCACTTT	CASSWRDSYNSPLHF
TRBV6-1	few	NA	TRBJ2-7	TGTGCCAGCAGTGGGAGGGGGGGAATCGAGCAGTACTTC	CASSGRGGIEQYF
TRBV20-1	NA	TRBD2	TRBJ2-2	TGCAGTGCTAGCGGGACTAGCGGGAGGTGGGGCACCGGGGAGCTGTTTTTT	CSASGTSGRWGTGELFF
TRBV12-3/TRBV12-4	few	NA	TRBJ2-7	TGTGCCAGCAGTGCAGAGGAGGACCTCTACGAGCAGTACTTC	CASSAEEDLYEQYF
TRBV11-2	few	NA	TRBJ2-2	TGTGCCAGCAGCCCCGGGGGGCCACACACCGGGGAGCTGTTTTTT	CASSPGGPHTGELFF
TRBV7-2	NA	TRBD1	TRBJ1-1	TGTGCCAGCAGCACGGGACAGGGGGCGCATACTGAAGCTTTCTTT	CASSTGQGAHTEAFF
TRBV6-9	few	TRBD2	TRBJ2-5	TGTGCCAGCAGTTACAGCGGGGCCTTCCAAGAGACCCAGTACTTC	CASSYSGAFQETQYF
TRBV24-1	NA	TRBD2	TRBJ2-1	TGTGCCACCAGCTGGACCGGGACTAGCTGGTACAATGAGCAGTTCTTC	CATSWTGTSWYNEQFF
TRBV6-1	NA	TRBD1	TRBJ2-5	TGTGCCACCTTTATTGGATTCCCGGGACAGGTCGTAGTGGAGACCCAGTACTTC	CATFIGFPGQVVVETQYF
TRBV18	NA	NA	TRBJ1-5	TGTGCCAGCTCACTCTCAGAACAGGGAGTGCCCCAGCATTTT	CASSLSEQGVPQHF
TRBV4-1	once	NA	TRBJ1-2	TGCGCCAGCAGCCGAGAACGGGGGATCAACTATGGCTACACCTTC	CASSRERGINYGYTF
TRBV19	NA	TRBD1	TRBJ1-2	TGTGCCAGTGGGGACAGAGGCTATGGCTACACCTTC	CASGDRGYGYTF
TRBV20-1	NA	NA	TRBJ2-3	TGCAGTGCTAGACCCCGAGTAGCGTTCAGCACAGATACGCAGTATTTT	CSARPRVAFSTDTQYF
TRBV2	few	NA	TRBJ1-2	TGTGCCAGCAGTGAAGAGGGAGACTATGGCTACACCTTC	CASSEEGDYGYTF
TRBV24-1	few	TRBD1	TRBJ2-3	TGTGCCACCAGTGACCGGACAGGGACAGATACGCAGTATTTT	CATSDRTGTDTQYF
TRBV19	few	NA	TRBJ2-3	TGTGCCAGTAGTATTCTCCAGGGGACAGATACGCAGTATTTT	CASSILQGTDTQYF
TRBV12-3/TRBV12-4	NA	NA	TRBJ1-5	TGTGCCAGCAGTTCCCCGGGCGGGGCTAGCAATCAGCCCCAGCATTTT	CASSSPGGASNQPQHF
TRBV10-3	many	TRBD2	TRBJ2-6	TGTGCCATCAGTGAGTCGGTTAGCGGGGGCTCTGGGGCCAACGTCCTGACTTTC	CAISESVSGGSGANVLTF
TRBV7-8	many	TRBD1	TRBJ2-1	TGTGCCAGCAGCTTAGTTAAGGGACAGGGAGACAATGAGCAGTTCTTC	CASSLVKGQGDNEQFF
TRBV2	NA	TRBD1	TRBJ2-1	TGTGCCAGCACTGGGACAGGGGAATACAATGAGCAGTTCTTC	CASTGTGEYNEQFF